Listed below are T cell receptor beta chains from one sample, sequenced in a study of blood T cell repertoires in COVID-19. The repertoire was sequenced with immunoSEQ multiplex PCR; TCRdb's copy has only in-frame clones and lacks some. The sample lists some 350,000 clones; 75% to 90% were seen once. Source material: PBMCs or T cells enriched from blood (not recorded which). These receptors were obtained from a man between 18 and 29 years old who had recovered from COVID-19. CDR3s include the opening cysteine and the closing phenylalanine or tryptophan. D genes are given only for firm matches. Clone size is shown for a subset of rows, as once, few, many or a class of expanded clone.

D gene	J gene	V gene	clone size	CDR3 protein	CDR3 DNA
TRBD1	TRBJ1-6	TRBV7-9	NA	CASSLFWRDRATYNSPLHF	TGTGCCAGCAGCTTATTCTGGCGAGACAGGGCAACCTATAATTCACCCCTCCACTTT
TRBD2	TRBJ2-7	TRBV5-6	NA	CASSGGLAVTYEQYF	TGTGCCAGCAGCGGGGGACTAGCGGTAACCTACGAGCAGTACTTC
TRBD1	TRBJ1-2	TRBV29-1	few	CSVDGRGSYGYTF	TGCAGCGTTGATGGCAGGGGGTCCTATGGCTACACCTTC
NA	TRBJ2-1	TRBV27	NA	CASSRHGGRDNEQFF	TGTGCCAGCAGTCGACACGGGGGGCGCGACAATGAGCAGTTCTTC
NA	TRBJ2-1	TRBV2	NA	CASSVWGPYNEQFF	TGTGCCAGCAGTGTGTGGGGCCCCTACAATGAGCAGTTCTTC
TRBD2	TRBJ2-1	TRBV3-1/TRBV3-2	NA	CASSSGGAPGINEQFF	TGTGCCAGCAGCAGCGGGGGGGCCCCAGGGATCAATGAGCAGTTCTTC
NA	TRBJ2-1	TRBV29-1	NA	CSVERSLRGEQFF	TGCAGCGTTGAACGAAGCCTTCGGGGTGAGCAGTTCTTC
TRBD1	TRBJ1-2	TRBV18	few	CASSPSGDRGLSHGYTF	TGTGCCAGCTCACCCTCGGGAGACAGGGGGCTGTCTCATGGCTACACCTTC
TRBD1	TRBJ2-5	TRBV5-4	NA	CASSLEQGAMKTQYF	TGTGCCAGCAGCTTGGAACAGGGGGCGATGAAGACCCAGTACTTC
NA	TRBJ1-2	TRBV5-1	NA	CASSPLPTEAYGYTF	TGCGCCAGCAGCCCATTACCGACAGAAGCTTATGGCTACACCTTC